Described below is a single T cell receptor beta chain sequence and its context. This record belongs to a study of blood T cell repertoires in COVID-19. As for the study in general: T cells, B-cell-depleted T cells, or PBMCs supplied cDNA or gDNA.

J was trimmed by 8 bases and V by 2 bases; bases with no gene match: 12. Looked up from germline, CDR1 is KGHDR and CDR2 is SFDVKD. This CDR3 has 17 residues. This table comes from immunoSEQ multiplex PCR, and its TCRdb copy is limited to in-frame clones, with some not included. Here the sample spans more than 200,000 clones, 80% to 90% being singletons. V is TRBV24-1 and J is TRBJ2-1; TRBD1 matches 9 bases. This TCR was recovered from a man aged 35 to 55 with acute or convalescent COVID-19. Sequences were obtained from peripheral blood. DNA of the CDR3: TGTGCCACCAGTGATTCCTTACAGGGGGCGCAGGCGGATGAGCAGTTCTTC. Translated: CATSDSLQGAQADEQFF.